These T cell receptor beta chains were read from a single sample in a study of technical replicates of blood from four donors. Method: immunoSEQ multiplex PCR; TCRdb's copy keeps in-frame clones and lacks some. This table has more than 60,000 clones, more than 85% appearing once. The sample taken for sequencing was T cells isolated from PBMCs. These receptors originate from a human donor in good health. CDR3s include the opening cysteine and the closing phenylalanine or tryptophan. Fields, in order: CDR3 DNA, CDR3 protein, V gene, D gene, CDR3 length, J gene, clone size. D genes are given only for firm matches. Some rows have no size entry. The others give once, few or many, or a class for an expanded clone.

DNA: TGTGCTAGTGGTTTGGCTTCCGCTGGCTTCTCTGGAAACACCATATATTTT
CDR3: CASGLASAGFSGNTIYF
V: TRBV12-5
D: -
length: 17
J: TRBJ1-3
size: -

DNA: TGCAGCGCCAGCCAGATCGTGCGAGGCTCTGGGGCCAACGTCCTGACTTTC
CDR3: CSASQIVRGSGANVLTF
V: TRBV29-1
D: -
length: 17
J: TRBJ2-6
size: -

DNA: TGTGCCAGCTCACCACCCCTGGCGGAAGCCTCCTACAATGAGCAGTTCTTC
CDR3: CASSPPLAEASYNEQFF
V: TRBV18
D: -
length: 17
J: TRBJ2-1
size: -

DNA: TGTGCCAGCAGCCCAGGATACTCTGGAAACACCATATATTTT
CDR3: CASSPGYSGNTIYF
V: TRBV5-4
D: -
length: 14
J: TRBJ1-3
size: -

DNA: TGTGCCAGCAGCCTCACAGGGGGCAGCGTCACCGGGGAGCTGTTTTTT
CDR3: CASSLTGGSVTGELFF
V: TRBV14
D: TRBD1
length: 16
J: TRBJ2-2
size: -

DNA: TGTGCCTGGAGTAGGAGGACTGAAGCTTTCTTT
CDR3: CAWSRRTEAFF
V: TRBV30
D: -
length: 11
J: TRBJ1-1
size: -

DNA: TGCGCCAGCAGCCTCCTCCGAGTCGGGAACACTGAAGCTTTCTTT
CDR3: CASSLLRVGNTEAFF
V: TRBV4-1
D: -
length: 15
J: TRBJ1-1
size: -

DNA: TGTGCCAGCAGAGACGGGACAGATACGCAGTATTTT
CDR3: CASRDGTDTQYF
V: TRBV28
D: -
length: 12
J: TRBJ2-3
size: -

DNA: TGTGCCAGCAGCTCGGGGCGGGGTAGGAACACTGAAGCTTTCTTT
CDR3: CASSSGRGRNTEAFF
V: TRBV7-6
D: -
length: 15
J: TRBJ1-1
size: -

DNA: TGTGCCAGCACTGGCGGGAGAGCCACAGATACGCAGTATTTT
CDR3: CASTGGRATDTQYF
V: TRBV27
D: TRBD2
length: 14
J: TRBJ2-3
size: -

DNA: TGTGCCAGCAGCCCAGTTGGGTCCCGACAGGGAAGAGCTAACTATGGCTACACCTTC
CDR3: CASSPVGSRQGRANYGYTF
V: TRBV11-2
D: TRBD1
length: 19
J: TRBJ1-2
size: -

DNA: TGTGCCAGCAGCTCGGGGAGGCTTTACGAGCAGTACTTC
CDR3: CASSSGRLYEQYF
V: TRBV9
D: -
length: 13
J: TRBJ2-7
size: once

DNA: TGTGCCAGCAGTTTAGGACAGGGTGATTGGAACACTGAAGCTTTCTTT
CDR3: CASSLGQGDWNTEAFF
V: TRBV6-5
D: TRBD1
length: 16
J: TRBJ1-1
size: -

DNA: TGTGCCAGCAGCTCCAGGTTGGCGGAGCAGTACTTC
CDR3: CASSSRLAEQYF
V: TRBV5-6
D: -
length: 12
J: TRBJ2-7
size: -

DNA: TGCGCCAGCCATCCCTGGGGCCCAGATACGCAGTATTTT
CDR3: CASHPWGPDTQYF
V: TRBV5-1
D: -
length: 13
J: TRBJ2-3
size: -

DNA: TGTGCCAGCAGATTTGCCCGAGCCGGGACAGGGTGGGAAAAACTGTTTTTT
CDR3: CASRFARAGTGWEKLFF
V: TRBV28
D: TRBD1
length: 17
J: TRBJ1-4
size: -

DNA: TGTGCCAGCAGCGGCACCTTGGGACTAGCGGGAGTAGGAGAGACCCAGTACTTC
CDR3: CASSGTLGLAGVGETQYF
V: TRBV28
D: TRBD2
length: 18
J: TRBJ2-5
size: -

DNA: TGTGCCAGCAGCTTAGTGGCCGGTGACACCTACGAGCAGTACTTC
CDR3: CASSLVAGDTYEQYF
V: TRBV11-1
D: -
length: 15
J: TRBJ2-7
size: -

DNA: TGTGCCAGCAGTGCCGGTGTGCCCCAGCATTTT
CDR3: CASSAGVPQHF
V: TRBV6-4
D: -
length: 11
J: TRBJ1-5
size: -

DNA: TGTGCCAGCAGTTTAGCGGGCTTATCCTACAATGAGCAGTTCTTC
CDR3: CASSLAGLSYNEQFF
V: TRBV27
D: -
length: 15
J: TRBJ2-1
size: -

DNA: TGTGCCAGCAGTTTTACAGTCATGAACACTGAAGCTTTCTTT
CDR3: CASSFTVMNTEAFF
V: TRBV28
D: -
length: 14
J: TRBJ1-1
size: -

DNA: TGTGCCAGCAGAAACACTCCTACGGAGACTGAAGCTTTCTTT
CDR3: CASRNTPTETEAFF
V: TRBV6-4
D: -
length: 14
J: TRBJ1-1
size: -

DNA: TGTGCCAGCAGTGGGCGCGGGGGAGCCGGGGAGCTGTTTTTT
CDR3: CASSGRGGAGELFF
V: TRBV9
D: TRBD2
length: 14
J: TRBJ2-2
size: -

DNA: TGTGCCAGCAGCTCCAGGGGGACAACGTCTAATTCACCCCTCCACTTT
CDR3: CASSSRGTTSNSPLHF
V: TRBV9
D: TRBD1
length: 16
J: TRBJ1-6
size: -

DNA: TGTGCCAGCAGTCGAGGTGGAAGCAATCAGCCCCAGCATTTT
CDR3: CASSRGGSNQPQHF
V: TRBV27
D: -
length: 14
J: TRBJ1-5
size: -

DNA: TGTGCCTTACAGGGAGGGACTGAAGCTTTCTTT
CDR3: CALQGGTEAFF
V: TRBV30
D: -
length: 11
J: TRBJ1-1
size: -

DNA: TGTGCCAGCAGTTGGGCAGTCCAAGAGACCCAGTACTTC
CDR3: CASSWAVQETQYF
V: TRBV28
D: -
length: 13
J: TRBJ2-5
size: -

DNA: TGTGCCAGCAGTTCTCCCTACAGGGCTACTGAAGCTTTCTTT
CDR3: CASSSPYRATEAFF
V: TRBV28
D: -
length: 14
J: TRBJ1-1
size: -

DNA: TGTGCCTGGAGTGTCGGGGGGACCTACGAGCAGTACTTC
CDR3: CAWSVGGTYEQYF
V: TRBV30
D: TRBD2
length: 13
J: TRBJ2-7
size: once

DNA: TGCAGCGTCGAGGACTGGGGCTACACCTTC
CDR3: CSVEDWGYTF
V: TRBV29-1
D: -
length: 10
J: TRBJ1-2
size: -

DNA: TGCAGCGTTCGCGAGGATACCTACGAGCAGTACTTC
CDR3: CSVREDTYEQYF
V: TRBV29-1
D: -
length: 12
J: TRBJ2-7
size: -

DNA: TGTGCCAGCAGTTTCTACGACAGGGAGGAGACCCAGTACTTC
CDR3: CASSFYDREETQYF
V: TRBV28
D: TRBD1
length: 14
J: TRBJ2-5
size: -

DNA: TGCGCCAGCTTCGGCCCGGGAAATGGCTACACCTTC
CDR3: CASFGPGNGYTF
V: TRBV5-1
D: -
length: 12
J: TRBJ1-2
size: -

DNA: TGTGCCAGCAGCGGAACAGGAGCCAAAGCTTTCTTT
CDR3: CASSGTGAKAFF
V: TRBV5-6
D: -
length: 12
J: TRBJ1-1
size: -

DNA: TGCGCCAGCAGCTTGGGGCTCACTAATGAAAAACTGTTTTTT
CDR3: CASSLGLTNEKLFF
V: TRBV5-1
D: -
length: 14
J: TRBJ1-4
size: -

DNA: TGTGCCACCTTTGGAGAGGAAAAACTGTTTTTT
CDR3: CATFGEEKLFF
V: TRBV28
D: -
length: 11
J: TRBJ1-4
size: -

DNA: TGCGCCAGCAGCCCTACTAGCGGGGGATACAATGAGCAGTTCTTC
CDR3: CASSPTSGGYNEQFF
V: TRBV5-1
D: TRBD2
length: 15
J: TRBJ2-1
size: -

DNA: TGTGCCAGCATGCAAGGGGGCTCTGGAAACACCATATATTTT
CDR3: CASMQGGSGNTIYF
V: TRBV28
D: -
length: 14
J: TRBJ1-3
size: -

DNA: TGTGCCAGCAGCTTAGAAGACAACTACGAGCAGTACTTC
CDR3: CASSLEDNYEQYF
V: TRBV7-9
D: -
length: 13
J: TRBJ2-7
size: -

DNA: TGCAGCGTTCGAGGGAGCGACTACGAGCAGTACTTC
CDR3: CSVRGSDYEQYF
V: TRBV29-1
D: -
length: 12
J: TRBJ2-7
size: -

DNA: TGTGCCATTGGAGCGGGACAGGGAAAAACCGGGGAGCTGTTTTTT
CDR3: CAIGAGQGKTGELFF
V: TRBV2
D: TRBD1
length: 15
J: TRBJ2-2
size: -

DNA: TGTGCCAGCAGCTTAGAAGCGGGAGGGTACAATGAGCAGTTCTTC
CDR3: CASSLEAGGYNEQFF
V: TRBV11-2
D: TRBD2
length: 15
J: TRBJ2-1
size: -

DNA: TGTGCCAGCAGCCCCGGGGGGTCCTCCTACAATGAGCAGTTCTTC
CDR3: CASSPGGSSYNEQFF
V: TRBV9
D: TRBD2
length: 15
J: TRBJ2-1
size: -

DNA: TGTGCCAGCAGCCGGACAGTGAACACCGGGGAGCTGTTTTTT
CDR3: CASSRTVNTGELFF
V: TRBV6-5
D: -
length: 14
J: TRBJ2-2
size: -

DNA: TGTGCCAGCAGCTTCGGAAGAGGTCTCATAATACAAGAGACCCAGTACTTC
CDR3: CASSFGRGLIIQETQYF
V: TRBV7-9
D: -
length: 17
J: TRBJ2-5
size: -

DNA: TGCGCCAGTAACTTGGGACTAGCGGGACCTGGATACTACAATGAGCAGTTCTTC
CDR3: CASNLGLAGPGYYNEQFF
V: TRBV5-1
D: TRBD2
length: 18
J: TRBJ2-1
size: -

DNA: TGCGCCAGCAGTGAGTCGAGTGGGAGTACCCAGCATTTT
CDR3: CASSESSGSTQHF
V: TRBV10-1
D: -
length: 13
J: TRBJ1-5
size: -

DNA: TGTGCCAGCAGCTTGTGGGGGGATAACTCTGGAAACACCATATATTTT
CDR3: CASSLWGDNSGNTIYF
V: TRBV5-6
D: -
length: 16
J: TRBJ1-3
size: -

DNA: TGTGCCAGCACCCTAGCTGGGAACACCGGGGAGCTGTTTTTT
CDR3: CASTLAGNTGELFF
V: TRBV25-1
D: -
length: 14
J: TRBJ2-2
size: -

DNA: TGTGCCGTCAGGGGGGACAGGGAAGGCGGGGAGCTGTTTTTT
CDR3: CAVRGDREGGELFF
V: TRBV19
D: TRBD1
length: 14
J: TRBJ2-2
size: -

DNA: TGTGCCAGCTTGCACGGGACAGGAATGATTGGGGAGACCCAGTACTTC
CDR3: CASLHGTGMIGETQYF
V: TRBV18
D: TRBD1
length: 16
J: TRBJ2-5
size: -

DNA: TGTGCCAGCAGCTTACTTGGGCTGGCTGAAGCTTTCTTT
CDR3: CASSLLGLAEAFF
V: TRBV7-9
D: -
length: 13
J: TRBJ1-1
size: -

DNA: TGCGCCAGCAGCTTGAGCGGGACGGCGTGGAATGAGCAGTTCTTC
CDR3: CASSLSGTAWNEQFF
V: TRBV5-1
D: TRBD2
length: 15
J: TRBJ2-1
size: -

DNA: TGCGCCAGCAGTGAGTCGTACAGAATGGAAGCTTTCTTT
CDR3: CASSESYRMEAFF
V: TRBV10-2
D: -
length: 13
J: TRBJ1-1
size: -

DNA: TGTGCCAGCAGCCCCCCAACAGGGAGTCGTTCACCCCTCCACTTT
CDR3: CASSPPTGSRSPLHF
V: TRBV7-9
D: -
length: 15
J: TRBJ1-6
size: -

DNA: TGCGCCAGCAGCTTGGGCTACCCGCCTAATGAGCAGTTCTTC
CDR3: CASSLGYPPNEQFF
V: TRBV5-1
D: -
length: 14
J: TRBJ2-1
size: -

DNA: TGCGCCAGCAGCCAAGTGGGGCCTACTAGCGGGAGAAGAAATGAGCAGTTCTTC
CDR3: CASSQVGPTSGRRNEQFF
V: TRBV4-1
D: TRBD2
length: 18
J: TRBJ2-1
size: -

DNA: TGTGCCAGCAGCCCGGGACTAGGAGGCAATGAGCAGTTCTTC
CDR3: CASSPGLGGNEQFF
V: TRBV7-7
D: TRBD2
length: 14
J: TRBJ2-1
size: -